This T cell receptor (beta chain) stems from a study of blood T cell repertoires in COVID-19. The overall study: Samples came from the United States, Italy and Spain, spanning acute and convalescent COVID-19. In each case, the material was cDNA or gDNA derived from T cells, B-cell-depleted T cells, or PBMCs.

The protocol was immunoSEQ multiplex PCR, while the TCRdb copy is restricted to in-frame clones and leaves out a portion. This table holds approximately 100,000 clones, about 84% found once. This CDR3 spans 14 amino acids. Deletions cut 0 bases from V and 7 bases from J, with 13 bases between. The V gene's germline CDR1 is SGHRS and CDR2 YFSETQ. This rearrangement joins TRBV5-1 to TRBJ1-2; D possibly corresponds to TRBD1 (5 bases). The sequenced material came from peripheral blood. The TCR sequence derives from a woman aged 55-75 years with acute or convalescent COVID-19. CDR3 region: CASSLDPTAGGYTF. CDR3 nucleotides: TGCGCCAGCAGCTTGGATCCGACAGCCGGTGGCTACACCTTC.